This T cell receptor beta chain was recorded in a study of CD8+ T cells in alopecia areata. Study-level results: Scalp clonality and expanded CD8+ clones among the top 100 were significantly decreased by tofacitinib.

V shed 2 bases and J shed 9 bases, with 20 bases lying between them. Germline CDR1 SNHLY, CDR2 FYNNEI. The CDR3 runs 16 residues. Concerning this clone itself: What it binds is unknown.

Investigators isolated RNA and reverse transcribed it into cDNA to act as the sequencing template. Sequencing was performed with immunoSEQ multiplex PCR; in TCRdb, only in-frame clones are kept and a portion is missing. Of some 200,000 clones listed, 50% to 60% are singletons. As for treatment: oral pan-JAK inhibitor, 5-10 mg twice daily. This TCR was sampled from a human donor with alopecia areata. The V call is TRBV2, the J call TRBJ1-5; D unclear. Sequenced here: CD4+ T cells sorted from blood, sampled at week 4, from a patient treated with tofacitinib. CDR3 nucleotides: TGTGCCAGCAGTGAATTGGGCCGGGAGGCGACTGGGCCCCAGCATTTT. Amino acid sequence: CASSELGREATGPQHF. The variable domain in full, completed from reference TRBV2 and TRBJ1-5, reads EPEVTQTPSHQVTQMGQEVILRCVPISNHLYFYWYRQILGQKVEFLVSFYNNEISEKSEIFDDQFSVERPDGSNFTLKIRSTKLEDSAMYFCASSELGREATGPQHFGDGTRLSIL.